The source of this T cell receptor beta chain is a study of cytomegalovirus exposure and HLA in healthy donors. The study ran its PCR with 60 Vbeta and 13 Jbeta primers. The repertoire was sequenced with immunoSEQ multiplex PCR; TCRdb's copy has only in-frame clones and lacks some. The repertoire holds fewer than 110,000 clones, with 70% to 85% as singletons. CDR1 is MNHEY and CDR2 is SMNVEV in the germline V gene (reference sequence). Trimming stripped 4 bases from V and 0 bases from J, with 22 bases between. The CDR3 contains 19 residues. Study-level findings and limits: TRBV6-2, TRBV6-3 and other indistinguishable V segments were excluded. Overall, roughly 160 TCR beta chains were annotated as cytomegalovirus-associated. In a later analysis, DRB1 alleles had the most associated TCRs; HLA-C alleles the fewest.

This clone was observed a few times. Antigen specificity is unknown. The sample consisted of PBMCs. This receptor was taken from a male donor in good health and CMV-seronegative. The chain has TRBV27 and TRBJ1-5; D unresolved. CDR3 DNA sequence: TGTGCCAGCAGTTCACGCCCGGGGATTCCCCCGTATAGCAATCAGCCCCAGCATTTT. It yields the protein CASSSRPGIPPYSNQPQHF.